Below, 26 T cell receptor beta chains from the same sample are listed, as sequenced in a study of OX40 agonist ivuxolimab in advanced cancers. Clones were sequenced by immunoSEQ multiplex PCR, and TCRdb holds only the in-frame ones, with some missing. The sample holds some 97,000 clones; about 91% are singletons and the top ten take approximately 0.54%. Sequenced material: CD4+ or CD8+ T cells sorted from blood, taken in a trial of the OX40 agonist ivuxolimab. These receptors were taken from an adult with an advanced solid tumor such as melanoma, head and neck, liver or kidney cancer.

The chain has TRBV5-1 and TRBJ2-3; D perhaps matches TRBD2 (6 bases). Trimming cost V 5 bases and J 0 bases, with 13 bases left between them. The CDR3 loop spans 15 amino acids. Germline CDR1 is SGHRS and CDR2 is YFSETQ. The CDR3 loop is CASRIAEFSTDTQYF. In DNA, the CDR3 is TGCGCCAGCAGAATAGCGGAGTTTAGCACAGATACGCAGTATTTT.

The chain employs TRBV29-1 and TRBJ1-5; no clear D. Germline V lookup: CDR1 SQVTM, CDR2 ANQGSEA. The CDR3 sequence is 13 residues long. Trimming took off 5 bases at V and 1 base at J, with 9 bases between the two ends. The CDR3: CSVLLASNQPQHF. In DNA, the CDR3 is TGCAGCGTTTTGTTGGCGAGCAATCAGCCCCAGCATTTT. The variable domain in full, completed from reference TRBV29-1 and TRBJ1-5, reads SAVISQKPSRDICQRGTSLTIQCQVDSQVTMMFWYRQQPGQSLTLIATANQGSEATYESGFVIDKFPISRPNLTFSTLTVSNMSPEDSSIYLCSVLLASNQPQHFGDGTRLSIL.

The rearrangement uses TRBV5-4 and TRBJ2-7; D may correspond to TRBD1 or TRBD2 (6 bases each). CDR3 length: 16 residues. V shed 1 base and J shed 7 bases, with 21 bases lying between them. Germline values: CDR1 SGHNT, CDR2 YYREEE (reference sequence). This CDR3 reads CASSLSPGADLYEQYF. CDR3 in DNA: TGTGCCAGCAGCTTGAGCCCGGGGGCAGACCTCTATGAGCAGTACTTC.

The chain has TRBV7-2 and TRBJ1-5, with TRBD1 matching 7 bases. The CDR3 is 15 residues long. J gave up 1 base and V 4 bases, and 4 bases lay outside the gene matches. Germline CDR1 SGHTA, CDR2 FQGNSA. CDR3 sequence: CASSSWDSSNQPQHF. DNA of the CDR3: TGTGCCAGCAGCTCCTGGGACAGCAGCAATCAGCCCCAGCATTTT.

This clone was recorded once. The V gene is TRBV4-3, the J gene TRBJ2-1, with D perhaps TRBD2 (6 bases). This CDR3 has 15 residues. V was cut by 3 bases and J by 8 bases, with 17 bases left in between. The V gene's germline CDR1 is LGHNA and CDR2 YSLEER. This chain's CDR3 is CASSQGGLPLDEQFF. In DNA, the CDR3 is TGCGCCAGCAGCCAGGGCGGACTACCTTTGGATGAGCAGTTCTTC.

The genes are TRBV7-8 and TRBJ2-7; D is possibly TRBD2 (6 bases). The V gene's germline CDR1 is SGHVS and CDR2 FQNEAQ. The CDR3 consists of 14 residues. Trimming removed 5 bases from V and 6 bases from J, with 17 bases in between. CDR3 sequence: CASSPPGLFLEQYF. CDR3 DNA sequence: TGTGCCAGCAGCCCCCCGGGACTCTTTCTCGAGCAGTACTTC.

The chain carries TRBV2 and TRBJ2-2; D call uncertain. Germline V gene sequence: CDR1 SNHLY, CDR2 FYNNEI. The CDR3 is made up of 13 amino acids. Trimming stripped 7 bases from V and 0 bases from J, with 6 bases between. This CDR3 reads CASKGTNTGELFF. The CDR3, as DNA: TGTGCCAGCAAAGGAACGAACACCGGGGAGCTGTTTTTT.

The chain joins TRBV9 to TRBJ2-3; possibly TRBD1 for D (6 bases). V was shortened by 0 bases and J by 2 bases, with 13 bases between the two germline ends. The length of the CDR3 is 16 residues. Germline CDR1 SGDLS, CDR2 YYNGEE. DNA for the CDR3: TGTGCCAGCAGCGTAGAACAGGGTACTATCACAGATACGCAGTATTTT. Protein sequence: CASSVEQGTITDTQYF.

This chain links TRBV28 with TRBJ1-5, with D uncertain. CDR3 length equals 14 residues. Trimming took off 6 bases at V and 4 bases at J, with 13 bases between the two ends. Germline CDR1 and CDR2: MDHEN and SYDVKM. The CDR3, as DNA: TGTGCCAGCAGGCCAAGCTTGTGGAATCAGCCCCAGCATTTT. Translation gives CASRPSLWNQPQHF.

CDR3 sequence (DNA): TGTGCCTGGGCCCCCGGATGGGGTTTGAACACTGAAGCTTTCTTT. It yields the protein CAWAPGWGLNTEAFF. V gene TRBV30 combines with J gene TRBJ1-1; the D is unclear. Germline V gene sequence: CDR1 GTSNPN, CDR2 SVGIG (reference sequence). There are 15 residues in the CDR3. The V end lost 5 bases, the J end lost 0 bases, and 16 bases lay between the germline ends.

This rearrangement joins TRBV4-2 to TRBJ2-6, with D hard to call. The length of the CDR3 is 14 residues. V lost 0 bases and J 2 bases, leaving 2 bases between the germline ends. CDR1 LGHNA and CDR2 YNFKEQ come from the germline V gene. CDR3 sequence reads: CASSQEAGANVLTF. CDR3 nucleotide sequence: TGTGCCAGCAGCCAAGAAGCTGGGGCCAACGTCCTGACTTTC.

The chain is built from TRBV28 and TRBJ2-7, with D perhaps TRBD1 or TRBD2 (5 bases each). The germline V and J ends were trimmed by 3 bases and 2 bases, with 14 bases remaining between them. CDR3 length: 15 amino acids. Germline V gene sequence: CDR1 MDHEN, CDR2 SYDVKM. The CDR3 DNA reads TGTGCCAGCAGTTTTGGGGACCATGGGACCTACGAGCAGTACTTC. Protein: CASSFGDHGTYEQYF.

The genes are TRBV18 and TRBJ2-7; 9 bases fit TRBD2. CDR1 is KGHSH, CDR2 LQKENI, per germline. This CDR3 has 16 amino acids. The junction had 6 bases not matched to a gene; V was cut back by 3 bases and J by 0 bases. DNA for the CDR3: TGTGCCAGCTCACCGCAGGAACTAGCGGGCTCCTACGAGCAGTACTTC. This codes for CASSPQELAGSYEQYF.

This clone showed up just once. The chain joins TRBV7-6 to TRBJ2-7, with D possibly being TRBD2 (6 bases). Germline-derived CDR1 and CDR2 are SGHVS and FNYEAQ. This CDR3 has 14 residues. The V and J ends lost 1 base and 2 bases respectively, with 9 bases between them. The CDR3 sequence: CASSLGWTTYEQYF. DNA for the CDR3: TGTGCCAGCAGCTTAGGATGGACTACCTACGAGCAGTACTTC.

This chain uses TRBV11-3 with TRBJ2-2; unclear D gene. CDR1 and CDR2 from the germline V gene are SGHNT and YENEEA. The CDR3 covers 15 residues. The V and J ends lost 1 base and 0 bases respectively, with 6 bases between them. This chain's CDR3 is CASSLGTANTGELFF. CDR3 in DNA: TGTGCCAGCAGCTTAGGGACGGCGAACACCGGGGAGCTGTTTTTT.

V is TRBV10-3 and J is TRBJ1-5, with D possibly TRBD1 on 5 matching bases. Germline loops: CDR1 ENHRY, CDR2 SYGVKD. This CDR3 has 13 residues. The germline V and J ends were trimmed by 6 bases and 4 bases, with 10 bases remaining between them. In DNA form, the CDR3 reads TGTGCCATCAGGGGGGTGCAAAATCAGCCCCAGCATTTT. It translates to CAIRGVQNQPQHF.

The chain employs TRBV28 and TRBJ1-5, with D possibly being TRBD1 (6 bases). The germline V gene has CDR1 MDHEN and CDR2 SYDVKM. The CDR3 consists of 19 residues. Trimming took 1 base from V and 0 from J, leaving 19 bases between them. The CDR3 DNA reads as TGTGCCAGCAGTTTATCAGGGGATCCAAGTGCTTATAGCAATCAGCCCCAGCATTTT. Protein: CASSLSGDPSAYSNQPQHF.

The chain links TRBV6-5 to TRBJ2-7; D not resolved. Trimming took off 6 bases at V and 5 bases at J, with 11 bases between the two ends. The CDR3 has 12 amino acids. CDR1 is MNHEY, CDR2 SVGAGI, per germline. The CDR3 region has the DNA TGTGCCAGCAGCTCCCCTCAGCACGAGCAGTACTTC. This codes for CASSSPQHEQYF.

The chain links TRBV4-1 to TRBJ2-7; 11 bases agree with TRBD2. Germline lookup yields CDR1 MGHRA and CDR2 YSYEKL. With 0 bases clipped from V and 3 bases from J, the junction kept 4 bases outside the gene matches. The CDR3 consists of 16 residues. CDR3 in DNA: TGCGCCAGCAGCCAAGATGCTAGCGGGAGGAACTACGAGCAGTACTTC. This gives the protein CASSQDASGRNYEQYF.

The chain combines TRBV18 with TRBJ1-5; D perhaps matches TRBD1 (6 bases). The CDR3 is 14 residues long. V lost 2 bases and J lost 4, with 9 bases in between. CDR1 is KGHSH, CDR2 LQKENI, per germline. CDR3 in amino acids: CASSPGDTNQPQHF. The CDR3 DNA sequence: TGTGCCAGCTCACCAGGGGACACTAATCAGCCCCAGCATTTT.

This clone was detected only once. The gene calls are TRBV19 and TRBJ1-1; TRBD1 might be the D (6 bases). V lost 7 bases, J lost 6 bases, and 18 bases lay in between. The CDR3 consists of 14 residues. Germline V CDR1 and CDR2: LNHDA, SQIVND (reference sequence). The CDR3, as DNA: TGTGCCAGTAACCGCCGGGACAAAAAGCCTGAAGCTTTCTTT. It codes for CASNRRDKKPEAFF. Based on the CDR3 plus reference TRBV19 and TRBJ1-1, the full variable domain is DGGITQSPKYLFRKEGQNVTLSCEQNLNHDAMYWYRQDPGQGLRLIYYSQIVNDFQKGDIAEGYSVSREKKESFPLTVTSAQKNPTAFYLCASNRRDKKPEAFFGQGTRLTVV.

The CDR3 loop reads CAWSLQRTGRMNTEAFF. The DNA of the CDR3 is TGTGCCTGGAGTCTACAGCGGACAGGGAGAATGAACACTGAAGCTTTCTTT. This chain uses TRBV30 with TRBJ1-1; TRBD1 matches 8 bases. V lost 2 bases, J lost 0 bases, and 11 bases stayed unmatched. The length of the CDR3 is 17 residues. Per germline, CDR1 GTSNPN and CDR2 SVGIG (reference sequence).

V and J are TRBV5-6 and TRBJ1-2, with D unclear. Between the trimmed V and J ends, which lost 0 bases and 11 bases, there was a span of 11 bases. CDR3 length equals 12 residues. Germline V gene sequence: CDR1 SGHDT, CDR2 YYEEEE. The CDR3 region has the DNA TGTGCCAGCAGCTTGGATGAGGGCAGATACACCTTC. It translates to CASSLDEGRYTF.

This sequence joins TRBV9 and TRBJ1-4; D is undetermined. Trimming took off 0 bases at V and 5 bases at J, with 8 bases between the two ends. This CDR3 spans 14 amino acids. Germline V gene sequence: CDR1 SGDLS, CDR2 YYNGEE. The CDR3 DNA follows: TGTGCCAGCAGCGTAGGGATGATGAATGAAAAACTGTTTTTT. Translation: CASSVGMMNEKLFF.

The V gene is TRBV7-2, the J gene TRBJ1-2; D is possibly TRBD1 (5 bases). The CDR3 contains 14 residues. Trimming pared 2 bases from V and 6 bases from J, leaving 13 bases between. CDR1 is SGHTA and CDR2 is FQGNSA in the germline V gene. The CDR3 DNA is TGTGCCAGCAGCTTAATGGGGGTTTTTGATGGCTACACCTTC. It is translated as CASSLMGVFDGYTF.

This sequence joins TRBV7-7 and TRBJ2-7; D may correspond to TRBD1 or TRBD2 (5 bases each). Germline loops: CDR1 SSHAT, CDR2 FNYEAQ (reference sequence). The CDR3 consists of 13 residues. CDR3 amino acids: CDSPARGSYEQYF. CDR3 coding DNA: TGTGACAGTCCTGCGAGGGGCTCCTACGAGCAGTACTTC.